The clone carrying this T cell receptor (beta chain) was found many times. The CDR3 has 15 residues. Trimming left V 3 bases short and J 3 bases short, with 13 bases between. Healthy control samples came from blood bank volunteers in Maryland, USA. These data come from a study of neurological immune-mediated disorders. With 10-nucleotide random UMIs, 5'RACE was used to make the cDNA. A single record per CDR3 protein comes from TCRdb applying MiXCR to the 5' RACE reads. The sample consists of about 84,000 distinct CDR3 sequences, over 9% of them appearing once. The sequencing input was PBMCs. The rearrangement uses TRBV12-3 or TRBV12-4 and TRBJ2-3; D remains ambiguous. The receptor comes from a man in his forties or fifties in good health. CDR3 nucleotide sequence: TGTGCCAGCAGTTTCACAAGGGAATCGACAGATACGCAGTATTTT. It yields the protein CASSFTRESTDTQYF.